This is a list of T cell receptor beta chains from one sample in a study of T cell repertoires in cytomegalovirus infection. What these receptors recognize is not known. TCRdb reprocessed the reads via MiXCR and lists one record per CDR3 protein. The sample lists about 700,000 distinct CDR3 sequences, approximately 33% occurring once. Material: cultured PBMCs, obtained from culture after CMV antigen stimulation. The receptors were sampled from a human donor in good health (CMV status not recorded). Some clones in this sample may be carry-over from other donors' samples. Each CDR3 is given with its conserved first and last residue. A D gene is named only where the DNA matches it firmly. Expanded clones are given a class, and other clones once, few, many or no size at all.

cdr3_length | j_call | d_call | v_call | clone_size | cdr3_aa | cdr3_nt
14 | TRBJ1-1 | - | TRBV2 | - | CASRYTQGKAEAFF | TGTGCCAGCCGGTACACGCAGGGTAAAGCTGAAGCTTTCTTT
16 | TRBJ2-5 | TRBD1 | TRBV7-9 | few | CASSLSGGEILETQYF | TGTGCCAGCAGCTTGTCAGGGGGCGAGATCTTAGAGACCCAGTACTTC
18 | TRBJ2-3 | TRBD2 | TRBV20-1 | - | CSARDPRLAGGSTDTQYF | TGCAGTGCTAGAGATCCCAGACTAGCGGGGGGGAGCACAGATACGCAGTATTTT
11 | TRBJ2-7 | - | TRBV12-3/TRBV12-4 | - | CASSHNYEQYF | TGTGCCAGCAGCCATAACTACGAGCAGTACTTC
14 | TRBJ2-5 | TRBD1 | TRBV4-1 | - | CASSHRDRVETQYF | TGCGCCAGCAGCCATCGGGACAGGGTGGAGACCCAGTACTTC
17 | TRBJ2-1 | - | TRBV19 | few | CASSITEGLKFYNEQFF | TGTGCCAGTAGTATAACGGAGGGGCTTAAGTTCTACAATGAGCAGTTCTTC
15 | TRBJ2-2 | - | TRBV7-2 | many | CASSLLGFNTGELFF | TGTGCCAGCAGCTTATTAGGTTTTAACACCGGGGAGCTGTTTTTT
13 | TRBJ1-2 | TRBD1 | TRBV12-3/TRBV12-4 | few | CASTTGANYGYTF | TGTGCCAGCACCACAGGGGCTAACTATGGCTACACCTTC
13 | TRBJ2-5 | - | TRBV7-2 | many | CASSSPGPGTQYF | TGTGCCAGCAGCTCCCCAGGCCCCGGGACCCAGTACTTC
17 | TRBJ1-6 | - | TRBV6-1 | - | CASSEAWGSPYNSPLHF | TGTGCCAGCAGTGAAGCGTGGGGAAGCCCCTATAATTCACCCCTCCACTTT
15 | TRBJ2-2 | - | TRBV2 | - | CASSENGHTTGELFF | TGTGCCAGCAGTGAAAATGGACACACGACCGGGGAGCTGTTTTTT
14 | TRBJ2-1 | TRBD2 | TRBV7-3 | - | CASSSWREGHEQFF | TGTGCCAGCAGCTCCTGGCGGGAGGGGCATGAGCAGTTCTTC
14 | TRBJ2-5 | - | TRBV7-8 | few | CASSLDVGQETQYF | TGTGCCAGCAGCTTAGATGTGGGGCAGGAGACCCAGTACTTC
13 | TRBJ2-7 | - | TRBV27 | - | CASSYIRGSEQYF | TGTGCCAGCAGTTACATAAGGGGGTCCGAGCAGTACTTC
14 | TRBJ1-5 | - | TRBV10-1 | - | CPQDHPTEYQPQHF | TGCCCTCAGGACCACCCAACCGAATATCAGCCCCAGCATTTT
14 | TRBJ1-3 | - | TRBV7-8 | many | CASSPRRTGNTIYF | TGTGCCAGCAGCCCCCGTAGGACTGGAAACACCATATATTTT
13 | TRBJ2-1 | - | TRBV7-8 | - | CASSFGEAYEQFF | TGTGCCAGCAGCTTTGGGGAGGCCTATGAGCAGTTCTTC
15 | TRBJ1-6 | - | TRBV3-1 | - | CASSPGGRKNSPLHF | TGTGCCAGCAGCCCTGGGGGACGCAAAAATTCACCCCTCCACTTT
14 | TRBJ2-1 | TRBD2 | TRBV7-6 | many | CASSSSGLNNEQFF | TGTGCCAGCAGCTCTAGCGGGCTGAACAATGAGCAGTTCTTC
14 | TRBJ2-7 | - | TRBV28 | - | CASRGGGGNYEQYF | TGTGCCAGCAGAGGGGGGGGGGGCAACTACGAGCAGTACTTC
17 | TRBJ2-7 | TRBD2 | TRBV18 | - | CASSPSLGKRGTYEQYF | TGTGCCAGCTCACCATCTTTAGGGAAGCGGGGTACCTACGAGCAGTACTTC
14 | TRBJ2-5 | TRBD2 | TRBV28 | many | CASSRAGGQETQYF | TGTGCCAGCAGCAGGGCGGGGGGACAAGAGACCCAGTACTTC
14 | TRBJ2-5 | - | TRBV19 | once | CATRSSLYQETQYF | TGTGCCACCAGGTCCAGTTTGTACCAAGAGACCCAGTACTTC